The rows below give T cell receptor beta chains drawn from one sample of a study of CD8 T cells in Susac syndrome. TCRdb re-called the immunoSEQ multiplex PCR reads with MiXCR, one entry per CDR3 protein. The data show some 180,000 distinct CDR3 sequences, just under 95% seen once. The sequencing input was CD4+ T cells from PBMCs. These TCRs come from a human donor with Susac syndrome. Both conserved end residues are part of each CDR3. D genes are given only for firm matches. The size entry is marked missing in some rows and otherwise reads once, few, many or a size class.

abundance: NA; j_gene: TRBJ2-7; d_gene: NA; v_gene: TRBV20-1; CDR3nt: TGCAGTGCTCTGAATCGGAAGTCCTACGAGCAGTACTTC; CDR3aa: CSALNRKSYEQYF
abundance: NA; j_gene: TRBJ1-5; d_gene: NA; v_gene: TRBV5-1; CDR3nt: TGCGCCAGCAGCTATAGACCCGATAGCAATCAGCCCCAGCATTTT; CDR3aa: CASSYRPDSNQPQHF
abundance: NA; j_gene: TRBJ1-1; d_gene: TRBD1; v_gene: TRBV15; CDR3nt: TGTGCCACCAGTTACAGGGGGGGCCTGACTGAAGCTTTCTTT; CDR3aa: CATSYRGGLTEAFF
abundance: once; j_gene: TRBJ2-2; d_gene: NA; v_gene: TRBV7-9; CDR3nt: TGTGCCAGCAGTTCCAGGGACGACTTGAACACCGGGGAGCTGTTTTTT; CDR3aa: CASSSRDDLNTGELFF
abundance: NA; j_gene: TRBJ1-1; d_gene: NA; v_gene: TRBV20-1; CDR3nt: TGCAGTGCCGGGACTGACGCTTTCTTT; CDR3aa: CSAGTDAFF
abundance: NA; j_gene: TRBJ2-7; d_gene: NA; v_gene: TRBV29-1; CDR3nt: TGCAGCGTTGAAGATATCTGGCAGGGAGTCCACGAGCAGTACTTC; CDR3aa: CSVEDIWQGVHEQYF
abundance: NA; j_gene: TRBJ2-5; d_gene: NA; v_gene: TRBV11-2; CDR3nt: TGTGCCAGCAGGGGGACGCTAGGGATTGGGGCCCGGGAGACCCAGTACTTC; CDR3aa: CASRGTLGIGARETQYF
abundance: NA; j_gene: TRBJ1-2; d_gene: TRBD1; v_gene: TRBV29-1; CDR3nt: TGCAGCGTTCGAAAACCGCAGGGGGACTATGGCTACACCTTC; CDR3aa: CSVRKPQGDYGYTF
abundance: NA; j_gene: TRBJ2-1; d_gene: TRBD1; v_gene: TRBV7-9; CDR3nt: TGTGCCAGCAGCCCTCTGGACAGGGCCAACAATGAGCAGTTCTTC; CDR3aa: CASSPLDRANNEQFF
abundance: NA; j_gene: TRBJ2-1; d_gene: NA; v_gene: TRBV5-6; CDR3nt: TGTGCCAGCAGCTTGTGGCCAGGGGATGCAGATGAGCAGTTCTTC; CDR3aa: CASSLWPGDADEQFF
abundance: once; j_gene: TRBJ2-5; d_gene: TRBD2; v_gene: TRBV3-1; CDR3nt: TGTGCCAGCGGGAGGGCCCTAAGGGAGACCCAGTACTTC; CDR3aa: CASGRALRETQYF
abundance: NA; j_gene: TRBJ1-5; d_gene: NA; v_gene: TRBV19; CDR3nt: TGTGCCAGTAGAGACAGAGCCCAGCCCCAGCATTTT; CDR3aa: CASRDRAQPQHF
abundance: NA; j_gene: TRBJ2-1; d_gene: TRBD1; v_gene: TRBV6-5; CDR3nt: TGTGCCAGCAGTTACTCGCGGGGACAGGGGCCCTACAATGAGCAGTTCTTC; CDR3aa: CASSYSRGQGPYNEQFF
abundance: NA; j_gene: TRBJ1-1; d_gene: TRBD1; v_gene: TRBV20-1; CDR3nt: TGCAGTGCCAGGGGGCAGGTGAACACTGAAGCTTTCTTT; CDR3aa: CSARGQVNTEAFF
abundance: NA; j_gene: TRBJ1-4; d_gene: TRBD1; v_gene: TRBV12-3/TRBV12-4; CDR3nt: TGTGCCAGCAGCCTGAACAGGGGGTCTAATGAAAAACTGTTTTTT; CDR3aa: CASSLNRGSNEKLFF
abundance: NA; j_gene: TRBJ1-2; d_gene: NA; v_gene: TRBV27; CDR3nt: TGTGCCAGCAGGCCCTCATCAGGGGTCTATGGCTACACCTTC; CDR3aa: CASRPSSGVYGYTF
abundance: NA; j_gene: TRBJ1-1; d_gene: NA; v_gene: TRBV6-6; CDR3nt: TGTGCCAGCAGCGATTCGGGACGCAAGAACACTGAAGCTTTCTTT; CDR3aa: CASSDSGRKNTEAFF
abundance: NA; j_gene: TRBJ2-1; d_gene: NA; v_gene: TRBV12-3/TRBV12-4; CDR3nt: TGTGCCAGCAGTCCGCGAGAAGATAGCAATGAGCAGTTCTTC; CDR3aa: CASSPREDSNEQFF
abundance: NA; j_gene: TRBJ1-3; d_gene: NA; v_gene: TRBV30; CDR3nt: TGTGCCTGGACGGGAGGAAACACCATATATTTT; CDR3aa: CAWTGGNTIYF
abundance: NA; j_gene: TRBJ2-7; d_gene: NA; v_gene: TRBV7-2; CDR3nt: TGTGCCAGCAGCCCCCTTTCAAAGAACTCCTACGAGCAGTACTTC; CDR3aa: CASSPLSKNSYEQYF
abundance: NA; j_gene: TRBJ2-5; d_gene: NA; v_gene: TRBV29-1; CDR3nt: TGCAGCTGCTCGGGTCAGCTAATAAAAGAGACCCAGTACTTC; CDR3aa: CSCSGQLIKETQYF
abundance: NA; j_gene: TRBJ2-7; d_gene: TRBD1; v_gene: TRBV20-1; CDR3nt: TGCAGTGCCCCTGGGACAGGGGGCTACGAGCAGTACTTC; CDR3aa: CSAPGTGGYEQYF
abundance: once; j_gene: TRBJ2-7; d_gene: TRBD2; v_gene: TRBV6-5; CDR3nt: TGTGCCAGCAGTTCTAGCGGGAGCCAATCCTACGAGCAGTACTTC; CDR3aa: CASSSSGSQSYEQYF
abundance: once; j_gene: TRBJ1-3; d_gene: NA; v_gene: TRBV18; CDR3nt: TGTGCCAGCTCACCTAGCCCGGACTCAGGTTCTGGAAACACCATATATTTT; CDR3aa: CASSPSPDSGSGNTIYF
abundance: NA; j_gene: TRBJ1-5; d_gene: NA; v_gene: TRBV7-2; CDR3nt: TGTGCCAGCAGCTTAAGTTTGGGGCAGCCCCAGCATTTT; CDR3aa: CASSLSLGQPQHF
abundance: NA; j_gene: TRBJ1-5; d_gene: NA; v_gene: TRBV5-1; CDR3nt: TGCGCCAGCAGCTTGGCCGGGCTCCCGAATCAGCCCCAGCATTTT; CDR3aa: CASSLAGLPNQPQHF
abundance: NA; j_gene: TRBJ2-5; d_gene: TRBD1; v_gene: TRBV7-9; CDR3nt: TGTGCCAGCAGCTGGGGACAGGGGGTCGAAGAGACCCAGTACTTC; CDR3aa: CASSWGQGVEETQYF
abundance: NA; j_gene: TRBJ2-1; d_gene: NA; v_gene: TRBV28; CDR3nt: TGTGCCAGCAGGACGGGACTCTCTACTCCCAATGAGCAGTTCTTC; CDR3aa: CASRTGLSTPNEQFF
abundance: NA; j_gene: TRBJ2-5; d_gene: TRBD1; v_gene: TRBV6-5; CDR3nt: TGTGCCAGCAGTTTCCGGACAGGGGGCTTGGAGACCCAGTACTTC; CDR3aa: CASSFRTGGLETQYF
abundance: NA; j_gene: TRBJ2-6; d_gene: NA; v_gene: TRBV6-1; CDR3nt: TGTGCCAGCAGGCTAGTGGGGGGGGCGGGAGTGGCCAACGTCCTGACTTTC; CDR3aa: CASRLVGGAGVANVLTF
abundance: NA; j_gene: TRBJ2-5; d_gene: NA; v_gene: TRBV29-1; CDR3nt: TGCAGCGTTGAGGGTAGGGCAGCGAAGACCCAGTACTTC; CDR3aa: CSVEGRAAKTQYF
abundance: NA; j_gene: TRBJ1-5; d_gene: NA; v_gene: TRBV28; CDR3nt: TGTGCCAGCAGTTTCGTCCCGGGACGGAGTGTCAATCAGCCCCAGCATTTT; CDR3aa: CASSFVPGRSVNQPQHF
abundance: NA; j_gene: TRBJ2-2; d_gene: NA; v_gene: TRBV28; CDR3nt: TGTGCCAGCAGTTTACCAAAGAACACCGGGGAGCTGTTTTTT; CDR3aa: CASSLPKNTGELFF
abundance: NA; j_gene: TRBJ1-1; d_gene: NA; v_gene: TRBV6-2/TRBV6-3; CDR3nt: TGTGCCAGCAGTTACTCGCCAGCCATGAACACTGAAGCTTTCTTT; CDR3aa: CASSYSPAMNTEAFF
abundance: NA; j_gene: TRBJ1-2; d_gene: NA; v_gene: TRBV30; CDR3nt: TGTGCCTGGAAACCCAGGGATCATATGTATGGCTACACCTTC; CDR3aa: CAWKPRDHMYGYTF
abundance: NA; j_gene: TRBJ2-7; d_gene: TRBD2; v_gene: TRBV18; CDR3nt: TGTGCCAGCTCACCCCTTGAGCGGGGGGGCTCCTACGAGCAGTACTTC; CDR3aa: CASSPLERGGSYEQYF
abundance: NA; j_gene: TRBJ2-2; d_gene: TRBD2; v_gene: TRBV6-1; CDR3nt: TGTGCCACGCTCGCCAGACTAGCGGGAGGCACCGGGGAGCTGTTTTTT; CDR3aa: CATLARLAGGTGELFF
abundance: NA; j_gene: TRBJ2-1; d_gene: NA; v_gene: TRBV30; CDR3nt: TGTGCCCTACCGGGGAACTACAATGAGCAGTTCTTC; CDR3aa: CALPGNYNEQFF
abundance: NA; j_gene: TRBJ2-3; d_gene: TRBD1; v_gene: TRBV5-6; CDR3nt: TGTGCCAGCAGCTCCGGACATCTCGGGACAGGGTACACAGATACGCAGTATTTT; CDR3aa: CASSSGHLGTGYTDTQYF
abundance: NA; j_gene: TRBJ2-5; d_gene: NA; v_gene: TRBV7-8; CDR3nt: TGTGCCAGCAGCTTAGACCTCTGGACGGAGACCCAGTACTTC; CDR3aa: CASSLDLWTETQYF
abundance: NA; j_gene: TRBJ1-4; d_gene: NA; v_gene: TRBV4-1; CDR3nt: TGCGCCAGCAGCCAAGATCCCGGGAGGGGGGAAAAGCTGTTTTTT; CDR3aa: CASSQDPGRGEKLFF